This TCR beta chain was obtained from a study of tumor-infiltrating lymphocytes in primary liver carcinoma. Study observations and caveats: Tumors had a top-250-clone fraction that was significantly higher than blood (p = 0.039).

Extraction of RNA together with DNA used 20-30 mg of unsorted bulk tissue. Donors underwent surgery for histopathologically diagnosed primary liver carcinoma. The patients lived with chronic HBV infection and had not yet received any treatment. Over 75% of the cells in every tumor sample were viable tumor cells. This clonotype was counted a single time. Its matching antigen is unknown. At one of its ends the junction is not consistent with the germline gene, which may arise from a read error. The authors made TCR beta cDNA from roughly 480 ng total RNA with a constant-region primer. For TCR beta, libraries were produced by three nested multiplex PCR rounds using slightly modified ARM-PCR. Running 9 to 10 cycles apiece, the first two PCR rounds relied on TRBV1-TRBV30 forward primers together with a C-beta reverse primer. In TCRdb, the multiplex PCR reads were re-called with MiXCR into one record per CDR3 protein. The sample lists about 84,000 distinct CDR3 sequences, approximately 77% occurring once.

The CDR3 spans 19 residues. The germline V gene has CDR1 LGHNA and CDR2 YNFKEQ. The sequence was obtained from a man aged 35 to 55 with primary liver carcinoma and hepatitis B virus infection. Input material: liver tumor tissue from sampling region 1. The subset here: tumor region T1, superior pole. The J gene is TRBJ2-6, the V gene TRBV4-2; either TRBD1 or TRBD2 may fit D (5 bases each). In DNA, the CDR3 is TGTGCCAGCAGCCAAGAGTGGGCAACTGCCATCTCCGGGGCCAAGGTCCTGAGTTTC. This sequence encodes CASSQEWATAISGAKVLSF.